The 20 T cell receptor beta chains reported below all come from one sample, sequenced in a study of vaccination effects on CD4 cells after COVID-19. Data came from immunoSEQ multiplex PCR; TCRdb stores just in-frame clones and leaves some out. The top ten clones hold about 29% of a sample with approximately 31,000 clones, under 85% of them seen once. Sequencing was preceded by expansion of antigen-specific CD4+ T cells with viral peptide pools in the ViraFEST assay. Following culture for ten to eleven days, CD4+ T cells were isolated. A positive SARS-CoV-2 PCR test fell between March and December 2020. No cognate antigen is known for these TCRs. Sequencing was performed on CD4+ T cells from PBMCs cultured with a peptide pool, taken before COVID-19 vaccination. Every receptor here comes from a human donor who had a prior SARS-CoV-2 infection.

This clone was counted a few times. The chain combines TRBV18 with TRBJ2-7; the D gene is possibly TRBD1 (6 bases). V gave up 5 bases and J gave up 1 base, with 12 bases separating them. This CDR3 region has 14 residues. The germline V gene encodes CDR1 KGHSH and CDR2 LQKENI. This chain's CDR3 is CASSSTGQSYEQYF. CDR3 nucleotide sequence: TGTGCCAGCTCATCGACAGGACAGTCCTACGAGCAGTACTTC.

This clone was seen a handful of times. CDR3 in DNA: TGTGCCAGCAGGCTGGGGGGGTCCCTCCCCGGGGAGCTGTTTTTT. It translates to CASRLGGSLPGELFF. V usage is TRBV7-3 and J usage is TRBJ2-2, with 7 bases fitting TRBD2. V was clipped by 6 bases and J by 6 bases; unmatched bases: 10. CDR3 size: 15 residues. Germline CDR1 is SGHTA and CDR2 is FQGTGA.

This sequence joins TRBV2 and TRBJ1-5; D perhaps matches TRBD1 (6 bases). Trimming removed 3 bases from V and 5 bases from J, with 11 bases in between. CDR1 and CDR2 (germline): SNHLY, FYNNEI. This CDR3 region has 14 residues. The CDR3 DNA follows: TGTGCCAGCAGTGACGGACAGTTAGATCAGCCCCAGCATTTT. Its translation: CASSDGQLDQPQHF.

The rearrangement uses TRBV20-1 and TRBJ2-7; the match to TRBD1 covers 7 bases. Trimming removed 3 bases from V and 2 bases from J; junction bases left unmatched: 10. CDR3 length: 15 residues. Germline V gene sequence: CDR1 DFQATT, CDR2 SNEGSKA (reference sequence). DNA of the CDR3: TGCAGTGCTAGTAGCGTGCGGACAGGTGCCTACGAGCAGTACTTC. Protein sequence: CSASSVRTGAYEQYF.

The chain combines TRBV6-5 with TRBJ1-5, with unresolved D. From germline, CDR1 is MNHEY and CDR2 SVGAGI. The length of the CDR3 is 13 residues. Trimming pared 4 bases from V and 5 bases from J, leaving 9 bases between. The CDR3 protein is CASSLVKYQPQHF. DNA for the CDR3: TGTGCCAGCAGTTTGGTGAAGTATCAGCCCCAGCATTTT.

The J gene is TRBJ2-7, the V gene TRBV6-6; possible D gene TRBD2, 6 bases. V was cut by 4 bases and J by 1 base, with 14 bases left in between. The CDR3 runs to 15 residues. Looked up from germline, CDR1 is MNHNY and CDR2 is SVGAGI (reference sequence). CDR3 bases: TGTGCCAGCAGTTTGGCCGGGACTTCATCCTACGAGCAGTACTTC. This sequence encodes CASSLAGTSSYEQYF.

The chain has TRBV7-3 and TRBJ2-1; TRBD2 is a possible D gene (5 bases). The CDR3 contains 18 residues. The germline CDR1 and CDR2 sequences are SGHTA and FQGTGA. V lost 6 bases to trimming and J lost 5 bases, with 26 bases between them. The CDR3 DNA reads as TGTGCCAGCAGTCGAACTCGCATTGGCCTCGGGGAAGACAATGAGCAGTTCTTC. Amino acid sequence: CASSRTRIGLGEDNEQFF.

This clone has a handful of counts. This chain links TRBV11-2 with TRBJ2-3, with 7 bases aligning to TRBD1. This CDR3 region has 16 residues. The V gene's germline CDR1 is SGHAT and CDR2 FQNNGV. V was clipped by 4 bases and J by 1 base; unmatched bases: 8. The CDR3 spells CASSSLQGRGTDTQYF. The CDR3, as DNA: TGTGCCAGCAGCTCCCTACAGGGGCGAGGCACAGATACGCAGTATTTT.

This chain links TRBV7-9 with TRBJ2-2; D is ambiguous. CDR1 and CDR2 from the germline V gene are SEHNR and FQNEAQ (reference sequence). The CDR3 totals 11 residues. V gave up 5 bases and J gave up 7 bases, with 5 bases separating them. The CDR3 region has the DNA TGTGCCAGCAGCCCGCGCGGGGAGCTGTTTTTT. Translated: CASSPRGELFF.

This chain joins TRBV18 and TRBJ1-1; perhaps TRBD1 as D (6 bases). Germline V CDR1 and CDR2: KGHSH, LQKENI. V gave up 0 bases and J gave up 10 bases, with 9 bases separating them. The CDR3 consists of 12 residues. DNA of the CDR3: TGTGCCAGCTCACCACCCCAGGGGCGAGCTTTCTTT. It codes for CASSPPQGRAFF. The variable domain in full, with the rest retrieved from reference TRBV18 and TRBJ1-1, is NAGVMQNPRHLVRRRGQEARLRCSPMKGHSHVYWYRQLPEEGLKFMVYLQKENIIDESGMPKERFSAEFPKEGPSILRIQQVVRGDSAAYFCASSPPQGRAFFGQGTRLTVV.

This chain joins TRBV28 and TRBJ2-7, with D possibly TRBD1 on 5 matching bases. The germline V gene encodes CDR1 MDHEN and CDR2 SYDVKM. Trimming stripped 8 bases from V and 5 bases from J, with 16 bases between. The CDR3 runs to 13 residues. The CDR3 coding sequence is TGTGCCAGCGCCTTAACAGGTCCCCACGAGCAGTACTTC. Protein product: CASALTGPHEQYF.

This chain connects TRBV29-1 to TRBJ2-5; TRBD1 matches 8 bases. The CDR3 length is 15 residues. J gave up 4 bases and V 5 bases, and 12 bases lay outside the gene matches. Germline loops: CDR1 SQVTM, CDR2 ANQGSEA. CDR3 protein: CSVRRSRTGLETQYF. CDR3 bases: TGCAGCGTTCGCCGGAGCCGGACAGGGCTAGAGACCCAGTACTTC.

The rearrangement links TRBV2 to TRBJ2-4; D is possibly TRBD1 (5 bases). The CDR3 loop spans 13 amino acids. Germline CDR1 and CDR2: SNHLY and FYNNEI. V was shortened by 4 bases and J by 6 bases, with 10 bases between the two germline ends. The CDR3 nucleotides are TGTGCCAGCAGTGTCATGCAGGGAAACATTCAGTACTTC. Translating gives CASSVMQGNIQYF.

This clone was observed once. This chain's CDR3 is CASSLSGPGTDTQYF. CDR3 coding DNA: TGTGCCAGCAGCTTATCCGGGCCTGGCACAGATACGCAGTATTTT. The chain has TRBV11-3 and TRBJ2-3; D unclear. CDR1 SGHNT and CDR2 YENEEA come from the germline V gene. The germline V and J ends were trimmed by 2 bases and 1 base, with 10 bases remaining between them. CDR3 length equals 15 residues.

The chain employs TRBV7-9 and TRBJ1-1, with TRBD1 identical over 7 bases. CDR3 size: 13 residues. The junction had 0 bases not matched to a gene; V was cut back by 5 bases and J by 0 bases. Germline loops: CDR1 SEHNR, CDR2 FQNEAQ (reference sequence). The CDR3 DNA is TGTGCCAGCAGCAGGGGGCTGAACACTGAAGCTTTCTTT. Translating it yields CASSRGLNTEAFF.

In its sample, this clone is medium-sized (0.01 to 0.1%). V is TRBV3-1 (or the pseudogene TRBV3-2) and J is TRBJ2-7; D unresolved. The CDR3 consists of 14 residues. The V end lost 1 base, the J end lost 5 bases, and 12 bases lay between the germline ends. Germline values: CDR1 LGHDT, CDR2 YNNKEL (reference sequence). In nucleotides, the CDR3 is TGTGCCAGCAGCCAAGTATTCTATGCCAACGAGCAGTACTTC. It translates to CASSQVFYANEQYF.

This clone appeared a few times. The chain combines TRBV9 with TRBJ1-2; no definite D call. CDR3 length: 13 residues. Trimming pared 4 bases from V and 4 bases from J, leaving 11 bases between. The germline V gene has CDR1 SGDLS and CDR2 YYNGEE. The CDR3 loop is CASSRTETYGYTF. In DNA form, the CDR3 reads TGTGCCAGCAGCCGAACAGAGACCTATGGCTACACCTTC.

The chain combines TRBV2 with TRBJ1-4; no reliable D call. Germline V gene data show CDR1 as SNHLY and CDR2 as FYNNEI. Trimming stripped 6 bases from V and 1 base from J, with 9 bases between. The CDR3 has 14 amino acids. CDR3 bases: TGTGCCAGCAGCATCCTTGGAACTAATGAAAAACTGTTTTTT. It encodes CASSILGTNEKLFF.

The chain links TRBV10-3 to TRBJ1-2, with D perhaps TRBD1 (5 bases). The CDR3 is 12 amino acids. V was pared by 6 bases and J by 1 base, with 6 bases between. Germline V gene lookup returns CDR1 ENHRY and CDR2 SYGVKD. CDR3 DNA: TGTGCCATCAGCAGGGATAACTATGGCTACACCTTC. Encoded protein: CAISRDNYGYTF.

The rearrangement joins TRBV19 to TRBJ2-7; a possible D gene is TRBD2 (5 bases). CDR1 LNHDA and CDR2 SQIVND come from the germline V gene (reference sequence). V lost 3 bases and J 1 base, leaving 16 bases between the germline ends. This CDR3 is built from 16 residues. CDR3 in amino acids: CASSIEGSLGSYEQYF. DNA for the CDR3: TGTGCCAGTAGTATTGAGGGCTCTCTAGGGTCCTACGAGCAGTACTTC.